This T cell receptor (beta chain) was recorded in a study of blood T cell repertoires in COVID-19. Study details: Samples came from the United States, Italy and Spain, spanning acute and convalescent COVID-19.

Germline V gene data show CDR1 as MNHEY and CDR2 as SMNVEV (reference sequence). The ends lost 4 bases at V and 8 bases at J; junction bases unmatched: 12. The CDR3 extends over 15 amino acids. Generated by immunoSEQ multiplex PCR, the TCRdb table keeps only in-frame clones and is missing some. Here the sample spans approximately 300,000 clones, about 89% being singletons. The genes are TRBV27 and TRBJ2-3; 7 nucleotides agree with TRBD1. This sequence originates from a man between 40 and 49 years old with acute or convalescent COVID-19. Material: peripheral blood. The CDR3 DNA reads TGTGCCAGCAGTTCCTCGACAGGGACAGTGAGTACGCAGTATTTT. Its protein product is CASSSSTGTVSTQYF.